The T cell receptor beta chain described here comes from a study of CD8+CD57+ T cells in acquired aplastic anemia. About the study: The average for DNA from sorted CD4+ and CD8+ cells was 3 to 3.5 ug.

Genomic DNA served as template for TCR beta VDJ and CDR3 profiling. TCRdb reprocessed the reads with MiXCR, giving one entry per CDR3 protein. The sample records some 160,000 distinct CDR3 sequences, more than 45% being singletons. An expansion of CD8+CD57+ cells by flow cytometry had been shown in patients chosen for sequencing. Each patient had severe acquired aplastic anemia. Blood sampling was performed on the patients, and none of them had received therapy by then. This clonotype showed up many times. Sequencing used sorted CD4+, CD8+, or CD8+CD57+ T cells (not recorded which) from PBMCs. The source is a human donor with aplastic anemia.

The CDR3 region is CASSSGPAGADTQYF. As DNA, the CDR3 is TGTGCCAGTAGCTCTGGGCCGGCGGGCGCAGATACGCAGTATTTT. The V and J genes are TRBV19 and TRBJ2-3, with D possibly TRBD2 on 5 matching bases. The V gene lost 6 bases and the J gene lost 4 bases, with 17 bases spanning the gap. CDR3 size: 15 residues. CDR1 and CDR2 (germline): LNHDA, SQIVND (reference sequence).